Sequencing of this T cell receptor (beta chain) was carried out in a study of blood T cell repertoires in COVID-19. The wider study: Samples came from the United States, Italy and Spain, spanning acute and convalescent COVID-19.

On this clone: Other nucleotide sequences from this sample produce the same CDR3.

Data came from immunoSEQ multiplex PCR; TCRdb stores just in-frame clones and leaves some out. The sample lists hundreds of thousands of clones, around 89% occurring once. V was trimmed by 2 bases and J by 3 bases, leaving 8 bases between them. The CDR3 length is 14 residues. Germline-derived CDR1 and CDR2 are MNHEY and SVGAGI. The sample consisted of PBMCs or T cells enriched from blood (not recorded which). The source is a woman aged 18-29 years with acute COVID-19. V and J are TRBV6-5 and TRBJ1-5, with no clear D. The DNA for the CDR3 is TGTGCCAGCAGTTACCGAGGTAACAATCAGCCCCAGCATTTT. Protein product: CASSYRGNNQPQHF.